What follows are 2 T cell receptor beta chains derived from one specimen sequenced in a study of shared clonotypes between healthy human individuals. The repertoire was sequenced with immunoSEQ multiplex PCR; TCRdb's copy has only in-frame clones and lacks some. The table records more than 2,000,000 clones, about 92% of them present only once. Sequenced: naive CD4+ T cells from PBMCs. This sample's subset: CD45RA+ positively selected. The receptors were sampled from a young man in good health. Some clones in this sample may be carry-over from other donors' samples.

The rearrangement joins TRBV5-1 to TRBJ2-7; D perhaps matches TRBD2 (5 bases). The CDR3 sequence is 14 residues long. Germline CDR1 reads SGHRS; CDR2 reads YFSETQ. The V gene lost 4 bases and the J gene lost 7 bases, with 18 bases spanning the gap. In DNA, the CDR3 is TGCGCCAGCAGCGCTCGAGGTTCCGGCGGGGAGCAGTACTTC. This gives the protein CASSARGSGGEQYF.

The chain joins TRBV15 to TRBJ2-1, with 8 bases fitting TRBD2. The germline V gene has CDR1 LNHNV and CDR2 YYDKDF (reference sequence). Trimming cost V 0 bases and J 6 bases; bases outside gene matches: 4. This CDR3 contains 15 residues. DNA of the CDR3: TGTGCCACCAGCAGAGACAGCGGGGGCTCCAATGAGCAGTTCTTC. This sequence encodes CATSRDSGGSNEQFF.